What follows describes a single T cell receptor beta chain. Its specificity is not known. The observed sequence ends 3 residues before the CDR3 terminus, with the missing tail filled in from the germline J gene. No CVID subject was ill or on immunomodulatory drugs when sampled. Blood samples were heparinized, 5 to 8 ml per donor. The data are from a study of T cell clonality in common variable immunodeficiency. Findings of the study overall: Reportedly, TCR beta sequences from common variable immunodeficiency showed fewer deletions and N-nucleotide insertions. Shared TCRbeta clones were fewer between CVID subjects than controls. The cause of increased CVID clonality remains unclear without subpopulation sequencing.

CDR3 length: 12 amino acids. Germline lookup yields CDR1 MNHNS and CDR2 SASEGT. V was clipped by 2 bases and J by 4 bases, with 6 bases between them. The data were produced by immunoSEQ multiplex PCR, yet TCRdb's version contains in-frame clones alone and is incomplete. The sample yields 30,000 to 40,000 clones, without any singletons. The specimen sequenced was peripheral blood mononuclear cells. The rearrangement joins TRBV6-1 to TRBJ2-7, with D uncertain. The clonotype originates from a human donor with common variable immunodeficiency. CDR3 protein: CASSEQKYEQYF. The CDR3 bases that were read are TGTGCCAGCAGTGAACAGAAATACGAG.